A selection of T cell receptor beta chains follows, all from one sample in a study of molecular identifiers for immune sequencing clone quantification. In TCRdb, the PCR reads were re-called with MiXCR into one record per CDR3 protein. The table has 350,000 or so distinct CDR3 sequences, about a fifth seen once; the top ten hold 0.7% to 0.9%. The sequenced sample consisted of naive CD8+ T cells from blood, with Jurkat cell RNA spiked in. The origin of the receptors is a human donor in good health. Some libraries in this study had Jurkat cell RNA spiked in. Each CDR3 is given with its conserved first and last residue.

V gene	J gene	CDR3 length	CDR3 protein
TRBV13	TRBJ2-3	15	CASSSKGINTDTQYF
TRBV12-3/TRBV12-4	TRBJ1-5	14	CASGTGGVPQPQHF
TRBV7-9	TRBJ2-1	15	CASSSPGQGYNEQFF
TRBV12-3/TRBV12-4	TRBJ2-7	15	CASSTRDRGLGEQYF
TRBV12-3/TRBV12-4	TRBJ2-3	11	CASSALDTQYF
TRBV7-2	TRBJ1-4	13	CASSLAGREKLFF
TRBV28	TRBJ1-1	11	CASSGWVGAFF
TRBV19	TRBJ2-3	15	CASSMTSGIPDTQYF
TRBV2	TRBJ2-7	13	CASSESGGYEQYF
TRBV7-6	TRBJ2-7	13	CASSREWGYEQYF
TRBV7-9	TRBJ1-1	15	CASSHGQGSNTEAFF
TRBV20-1	TRBJ2-3	14	CSARGGIVTDTQYF
TRBV30	TRBJ2-6	14	CAWSPGAGANVLTF
TRBV4-3	TRBJ2-5	16	CASSQDLTNDRETQYF
TRBV27	TRBJ2-3	16	CASSFLRVTSTDTQYF
TRBV29-1	TRBJ2-7	14	CSVEDLAGVSEQYF
TRBV12-3/TRBV12-4	TRBJ1-1	14	CASSGTGEGTEAFF
TRBV6-2/TRBV6-3	TRBJ2-1	15	CASSYGVAVTNEQFF
TRBV29-1	TRBJ2-1	15	CSVEGASGSYNEQFF
TRBV7-7	TRBJ2-1	13	CASSPTERGEQFF
TRBV7-2	TRBJ2-3	15	CASSPLGGGADTQYF
TRBV20-1	TRBJ2-7	12	CSARQSSYEQYF
TRBV27	TRBJ1-2	15	CASSLRATSVYGYTF
TRBV6-5	TRBJ1-5	9	CASGQPQHF
TRBV4-3	TRBJ1-1	14	CASSQGVSGPEAFF
TRBV4-1	TRBJ2-1	16	CASSQDKVAGYNEQFF
TRBV7-8	TRBJ1-1	17	CASSLNRDGALNTEAFF
TRBV6-5	TRBJ1-5	15	CASSDSPFNNQPQHF
TRBV7-2	TRBJ2-7	13	CASSPGGTHEQYF
TRBV4-1	TRBJ2-5	15	CASSQDLDYQETQYF